Following are 7 T cell receptor beta chains from one sample sequenced in a study of metastatic and nonmetastatic thyroid tumors. TCRdb reassembled clones from the PCR reads with MiXCR. The table records approximately 21,000 clones, around 30% of them present only once. No treatment of any kind had been given to any patient before thyroid surgery. The sample taken for sequencing was blood. The receptors come from a female donor with papillary thyroid cancer or a benign thyroid nodule (not recorded which). Some clones in this sample may be carry-over from other donors' samples.

At least ten counts were recorded for this clone. The genes are TRBV3-1 and TRBJ1-1; D is uncertain. Germline-derived CDR1 and CDR2 are LGHDT and YNNKEL (reference sequence). CDR3 length equals 13 residues. Trimming cost V 5 bases and J 9 bases, with 16 bases left between them. CDR3 protein: CASSGGRVGKAFF. The DNA for the CDR3 is TGTGCCAGCAGCGGCGGCCGGGTCGGGAAAGCTTTCTTT.

There are many counts of this clone. This chain connects TRBV24-1 to TRBJ1-5; TRBD1 is a possible D gene (5 bases). CDR1 KGHDR and CDR2 SFDVKD come from the germline V gene. Trimming shortened V by 0 bases and J by 3 bases, and 5 bases separated the two germline ends. This CDR3 comprises 14 residues. The CDR3 DNA is TGTGCCACCAGTGATTTGGGGACCAATCAGCCCCAGCATTTT. It yields the protein CATSDLGTNQPQHF.

This clone is labeled medium-sized. V usage is TRBV7-2 and J usage is TRBJ1-2; maybe TRBD1 (6 bases). The CDR3 totals 13 residues. V was cut by 5 bases and J by 4 bases, with 11 bases left in between. Germline V CDR1 and CDR2: SGHTA, FQGNSA. CDR3 in amino acids: CASSQTGSYGYTF. The DNA of the CDR3 is TGTGCCAGCAGCCAAACAGGGAGCTATGGCTACACCTTC.

There are a few counts of this clone. This sequence joins TRBV28 and TRBJ1-6, with no clear D. CDR3 length: 12 amino acids. Trimming cost V 1 base and J 11 bases, with 6 bases left between them. CDR1 and CDR2 from the germline V gene are MDHEN and SYDVKM. In nucleotides, the CDR3 is TGTGCCAGCAGTTTATCGAGTCCACCCCTCCACTTT. Its translation is CASSLSSPPLHF.

This clone was seen ten or more times. The chain uses TRBV19 and TRBJ1-5; no clear D. V was pared by 5 bases and J by 4 bases, with 15 bases between. The CDR3 contains 15 residues. Germline-derived CDR1 and CDR2 are LNHDA and SQIVND (reference sequence). CDR3 sequence reads: CASSGRADGNQPQHF. DNA of the CDR3: TGTGCCAGTAGTGGGAGGGCAGATGGAAATCAGCCCCAGCATTTT.

This clone was picked up many times. The chain joins TRBV2 to TRBJ1-2; D is ambiguous. There are 12 residues in the CDR3. The V gene's germline CDR1 is SNHLY and CDR2 FYNNEI. V was cut by 4 bases and J by 6 bases, with 9 bases left in between. In nucleotides, the CDR3 is TGTGCCAGCAGTGTGAGGTTTCATGGCTACACCTTC. It is translated as CASSVRFHGYTF. Supplemented by reference TRBV2 and TRBJ1-2, the full variable domain reads EPEVTQTPSHQVTQMGQEVILRCVPISNHLYFYWYRQILGQKVEFLVSFYNNEISEKSEIFDDQFSVERPDGSNFTLKIRSTKLEDSAMYFCASSVRFHGYTFGSGTRLTVV.

The chain is built from TRBV20-1 and TRBJ2-7; TRBD2 matches at 9 bases. The germline V gene has CDR1 DFQATT and CDR2 SNEGSKA (reference sequence). This CDR3 comprises 15 residues. V trimming: 3 bases; J trimming: 6 bases; junction bases outside the gene matches: 12. CDR3 sequence reads: CSARDTSGLGSEQYF. Written as DNA, the CDR3 is TGCAGTGCTAGGGATACTAGCGGGCTAGGTAGCGAGCAGTACTTC.